This T cell receptor (beta chain) was documented in a study of T-cell reconstitution after alpha-beta-depleted transplantation in children. Molecular barcoding with unique molecular identifiers was used for the TCRbeta library. TCRdb called the PCR reads again in MiXCR, with one record for every CDR3 protein. In the table there are roughly 500,000 distinct CDR3 sequences, about 31% of which are singletons. CDR1 is SGHKS and CDR2 is YYEKEE in the germline V gene (reference sequence). V was pared by 4 bases and J by 3 bases, with 13 bases between. The length of the CDR3 is 15 residues. The J gene is TRBJ1-4, the V gene TRBV5-5; tentative D call: TRBD1 (5 bases). The TCR was taken from a human donor who donated a stem cell graft to a child with aplastic anemia. The sample was PBMCs from the stem cell graft donor, taken from the stem cell graft. CDR3 nucleotide sequence: TGTGCCAGCAGCCAAGGCTCGGGGCCTAATGAAAAACTGTTTTTT. This translates into CASSQGSGPNEKLFF. The full variable domain, rest sourced from reference TRBV5-5 and TRBJ1-4, is DAGVTQSPTHLIKTRGQQVTLRCSPISGHKSVSWYQQVLGQGPQFIFQYYEKEERGRGNFPDRFSARQFPNYSSELNVNALLLGDSALYLCASSQGSGPNEKLFFGSGTQLSVL.